This T cell receptor (beta chain) was recovered during a study of blood T cell repertoires in COVID-19. The overall study: Sites in the United States, Italy and Spain provided acute and convalescent COVID-19 samples.

Self-reported history from a screening survey and questionnaire set each donor's cohort. The repertoire was sequenced with immunoSEQ multiplex PCR; TCRdb's copy has only in-frame clones and lacks some. The sample consists of more than 200,000 clones, more than 85% of them appearing once. The CDR3 runs 15 residues. The germline CDR1 and CDR2 sequences are MNHEY and SVGAGI. V was shortened by 0 bases and J by 6 bases, with 9 bases between the two germline ends. Input material: PBMCs or T cells enriched from blood (not recorded which). V and J are TRBV6-5 and TRBJ1-6, with D hard to call. The receptor was derived from a woman aged 50 to 60 who had recovered from COVID-19. CDR3 nucleotide sequence: TGTGCCAGCAGTTACTCTCTGACGGGTAATTCACCCCTCCACTTT. As protein: CASSYSLTGNSPLHF.